This T cell receptor (beta chain) emerged from a study of shared clonotypes between healthy human individuals. In the study overall: The donor group consisted of two women and a few men, aged 18 to 49.

The protocol was immunoSEQ multiplex PCR, while the TCRdb copy is restricted to in-frame clones and leaves out a portion. The sample lists over a million clones, about 75% occurring once. Germline CDR1 SNHLY, CDR2 FYNNEI. V gave up 6 bases and J gave up 7 bases; unmatched junction bases: 8. CDR3 length: 14 residues. This receptor was identified in a man younger than 35 in good health. Specimen: memory CD4+ T cells sorted from blood. Subset specified: CD45RA-negative fraction. The rearrangement uses TRBV2 and TRBJ2-1; 8 nucleotides match TRBD1. The CDR3 here is CASSRDRLTNEQFF. The DNA for the CDR3 is TGTGCCAGCAGCCGGGACAGGCTCACGAATGAGCAGTTCTTC.